This T cell receptor (beta chain) was retrieved from a study of shared T cell receptors in the human thymus (dated by TCRdb to about 2021). About the study as a whole: The study examined how the human thymus generates shared, self-reactive T-cell receptor alpha chains.

This clone was found a few times. Its binding antigen is unknown. One base away there is no much larger clone; base qualities are not given. Library prep was done by the immunoSEQ multiplex PCR assay. TCRdb took this table from immuneACCESS and kept in-frame rearrangements with V and J called. Such tables lack part of the clones; where checked against another copy, unresolved V genes explain under half of the gap, and the rest is unexplained. For this sample the table gives 640,000 or so clones, of which 80% to 90% were detected only once. The leading ten clones occupy just under 0.0095% of the sample. Per the germline V gene (reference sequence), MNHEY is the CDR1 and SMNVEV is the CDR2. Its CDR3 holds 18 amino acids, cysteine through phenylalanine. Here the CDR3 DNA is all that survives: 54 bases in frame from base 1. V is reduced by 5 bases and J by 0 bases, leaving a spacing of 20 bases between them.

These sequences were also reported in another study, on human thymus T cells. In that second paper, the authors write: Immunologically healthy infants undergoing open corrective cardiac surgery for congenital heart defects in Finland were used as donors. Thymus tissue was collected as surgical resects that were removed during corrective cardiac surgery. Both the thymic and the peripheral blood repertoires appeared to show biased V and J gene segment usage. The related research reported highly overlapping thymic TCR repertoires among unrelated individuals. The study characterized TCR alpha and beta repertoires from under ten infant thymus samples and four related peripheral blood samples. The infant donors were about 7 to 244 days old, and the cohort included six males and a couple of females. Thymocytes were released mechanically from tissue and stored at -70 °C as pellets of about 9-32 million cells. A QIAsymphony instrument was used to extract genomic DNA from the frozen cell pellets. The immunoSEQ multiplex PCR assay was used to amplify the TCRB and TCRAD loci from a standardized quantity of quality-controlled genomic DNA. The amplicons covered the V(D)J region and were long enough to include the CDR3 and to identify the V and J genes. The commercial immunoSEQ service was used to sequence amplicons on an Illumina platform. Primer bias and sequencing errors were corrected as previously described, and TCRAD and TCRB were defined on the basis of the IMGT database. immunoSEQ Analyzer 3.0 and VDJTools were used for repertoire analysis, which covered basic statistics, V/J segment usage, diversity estimates, rarefaction and pairwise overlap. To estimate diversity, the Chao1, ChaoE, Efron-Thisted, Shannon and inverse Simpson indices were applied, and diversity was also estimated on datasets down-sampled to the smallest sample. Repertoire overlap was determined by strict matching of CDR3 nucleotide sequence, V gene and J gene, and Jaccard-based multidimensional scaling clustering was applied. On average, thymus samples gave 650,000 to 1,000,000 unique TCRB clonotypes, whereas blood samples gave 75,000 to 85,000.

The sequenced material came from thymocytes. The source is a boy younger than two with a congenital heart defect. Donor details come from another sample of the same person, matched by shared clones. The rearrangement joined TRBV27 to TRBJ2-1, and the D gene may be TRBD1, 5 bases matching. At the DNA level, the sequence is TGTGCCAGCAGTCCTTCCCCAGGGCGAACAAGCTCCTACAATGAGCAGTTCTTC. Its translation reads: CASSPSPGRTSSYNEQFF.